The 11 T cell receptor beta chains presented below share a single source sample, sequenced in a study of blood T cell repertoires in COVID-19. The table came from immunoSEQ multiplex PCR; TCRdb's copy has only in-frame clones and leaves some out. The data hold under 200,000 clones, with 82% observed a single time. The sequenced material came from PBMCs or T cells enriched from blood (not recorded which). The receptors derive from a man between 45 and 60 years old who had recovered from COVID-19.

The rearrangement uses TRBV6-4 and TRBJ1-2; D not resolved. Trimming stripped 2 bases from V and 8 bases from J, with 30 bases between. The CDR3 is 19 amino acids. CDR1 and CDR2 (germline): MRHNA, SNTAGT. The CDR3 nucleotides read TGTGCCAGCAGTGACCTTAACCCCCGACGAGGGAAGGGATTTCTAGGCTACACCTTC. This gives the protein CASSDLNPRRGKGFLGYTF.

The V call is TRBV18, the J call TRBJ1-4, with D tentatively TRBD1 (5 bases). This CDR3 is 15 amino acids long. V was shortened by 5 bases and J by 3 bases, with 13 bases between the two germline ends. Germline V gene sequence: CDR1 KGHSH, CDR2 LQKENI. DNA of the CDR3: TGTGCCAGCTCAATTGAAGCCAGGGCTAATGAAAAACTGTTTTTT. Translating it yields CASSIEARANEKLFF.

The CDR3 here is CASSSRGDYGYTF. The CDR3 nucleotides are TGTGCCAGCAGTTCCAGGGGTGACTATGGCTACACCTTC. The chain has TRBV28 and TRBJ1-2; possibly TRBD1 for D (6 bases). The CDR3 loop spans 13 amino acids. The germline V gene encodes CDR1 MDHEN and CDR2 SYDVKM. V dropped 4 bases and J dropped 3 bases, with 9 bases sitting between them.

The chain combines TRBV27 with TRBJ2-1; unclear D gene. V lost 0 bases, J lost 0 bases, and 9 bases lay in between. The CDR3 spans 16 residues. Per germline, CDR1 MNHEY and CDR2 SMNVEV (reference sequence). The CDR3: CASSLSRTGSYNEQFF. CDR3 bases: TGTGCCAGCAGTTTATCGCGCACCGGCTCCTACAATGAGCAGTTCTTC.

The gene calls are TRBV7-2 and TRBJ2-3, with a possible D match to TRBD1 (6 bases). From germline, CDR1 is SGHTA and CDR2 FQGNSA. V was shortened by 5 bases and J by 7 bases, with 16 bases between the two germline ends. The CDR3 is 14 amino acids. CDR3 nucleotide sequence: TGTGCCAGCAGCCTATTCCGACAGGCCAATACGCAGTATTTT. Translation gives CASSLFRQANTQYF.

The chain combines TRBV10-3 with TRBJ2-1; 8 bases map to TRBD2. CDR3 length equals 15 residues. Germline CDR1 ENHRY, CDR2 SYGVKD. V shed 3 bases, J shed 3 bases, and the junction held 4 bases outside the gene matches. The CDR3 loop reads CAISEFSGDYNEQFF. The CDR3 nucleotides are TGTGCCATCAGTGAATTTAGCGGGGACTACAATGAGCAGTTCTTC.

This clone was detected once. The V gene is TRBV7-6, the J gene TRBJ2-1; D possibly corresponds to TRBD2 (5 bases). Between the trimmed V and J ends, which lost 4 bases and 3 bases, there was a span of 10 bases. The CDR3 covers 14 residues. Germline V gene lookup returns CDR1 SGHVS and CDR2 FNYEAQ. The CDR3 reads CASSSWTGYNEQFF. The CDR3 DNA reads as TGTGCCAGCAGCTCATGGACTGGCTACAATGAGCAGTTCTTC.

The chain recombines TRBV3-1 (or the pseudogene TRBV3-2) with TRBJ1-1; D is perhaps TRBD1 (5 bases). V was shortened by 3 bases and J by 1 base, with 9 bases between the two germline ends. The CDR3 runs to 14 residues. The germline CDR1 and CDR2 sequences are LGHDT and YNNKEL (reference sequence). Here the CDR3 reads CASSHSDRNTEAFF. The CDR3 DNA sequence: TGTGCCAGCAGCCACTCAGACAGGAACACTGAAGCTTTCTTT.

This rearrangement joins TRBV13 to TRBJ2-1; TRBD1 is a possible D gene (6 bases). V lost 0 bases to trimming and J lost 9 bases, with 24 bases between them. Germline CDR1 reads PRHDT; CDR2 reads FYEKMQ (reference sequence). The CDR3 has 18 amino acids. As DNA, the CDR3 is TGTGCCAGCAGCTTAGGATATGGGGGCACCTTTCCTACAAGTGAGCAGTTCTTC. It is translated as CASSLGYGGTFPTSEQFF.

The V gene is TRBV11-2, the J gene TRBJ2-1, with D possibly matching TRBD2 (6 bases). The germline gives CDR1 SGHAT, CDR2 FQNNGV. V lost 5 bases and J lost 0, with 17 bases in between. The CDR3 extends over 17 amino acids. The CDR3 loop is CASSREGGSYSYNEQFF. The CDR3 DNA reads as TGTGCCAGCAGCCGAGAAGGAGGGAGTTACTCCTACAATGAGCAGTTCTTC. Based on the CDR3 plus reference TRBV11-2 and TRBJ2-1, the full variable domain is EAGVAQSPRYKIIEKRQSVAFWCNPISGHATLYWYQQILGQGPKLLIQFQNNGVVDDSQLPKDRFSAERLKGVDSTLKIQPAKLEDSAVYLCASSREGGSYSYNEQFFGPGTRLTVL.

The genes are TRBV18 and TRBJ1-5; D is undetermined. The CDR3 loop spans 15 amino acids. V was trimmed by 3 bases and J by 7 bases, leaving 16 bases between them. From germline, CDR1 is KGHSH and CDR2 LQKENI. The CDR3 DNA sequence: TGTGCCAGCTCACCTGACCGGGTCCAAAGGCAGCCCCAGCATTTT. It translates to CASSPDRVQRQPQHF.